Detailed here is one TCR beta chain. This receptor's antigen is unknown. At one boundary the junction diverges from the germline segment, which might be a read error. The time point label corresponds to: persistent/refractory GD, antithyroid drugs over 5 years with positive TRAb. RNA was extracted from PBMCs in TRIzol for both TCR sequencing and RNA sequencing. The diagnosis of Graves' disease was made according to American Thyroid Association guidelines. Patients were recruited from an endocrinology department in Xi'an, China. Each patient gave approximately 9.7 milliliters of peripheral blood, collected in an EDTA anticoagulant tube. PBMCs were isolated by Ficoll Paque Plus density gradient separation without further T cell sorting. An Agilent 2100 Bioanalyzer and agarose gel were used to check RNA quality, and a NanoDrop 2000 was used to measure RNA concentration. This sample stems from a study of regulatory T cells in long-lasting Graves disease listed by TCRdb under 2021. With respect to the entire study: To count as having persistent Graves' disease, a patient had to have received antithyroid drug treatment for over 5 years with TSH receptor autoantibodies remaining persistently positive. This study used TCR sequencing and RNA sequencing of peripheral blood to compare persistent Graves' disease patients against newly diagnosed Graves' disease patients. The study was conducted in China and was registered as a clinical trial. TCR sequencing covered about 13 persistent and around 20 newly diagnosed Graves' disease patients, around 33 samples in total. Persistent Graves' disease patients in the clinical cohort had taken antithyroid drugs for about 10.3 years on average.

The library came from multiplex PCR. The listed sequencing device is Illumina HiSeq 4000. iRepertoire HTBI primers and Arm-PCR amplification of CDR3 regions were used to construct TCR beta libraries. Gel purification was performed on PCR products prior to sequencing. In the authors' own workflow: Gene usage analysis of CDR3 amino acid clonotypes relied on the 60 or so TRBV and over 13 TRBJ segments identified across samples. COPE and FqMerger were used to merge filtered high-quality paired reads into contigs. BLAST was used to align contigs to IMGT TRBV, TRBD and TRBJ reference genes, with CDR3 defined following IMGT. Highly expanded clones were defined as clonotypes with a frequency above 0.1%. Repertoire diversity was measured by Shannon entropy, and V-J evenness by the Gini coefficient. A clonotype found in more than one individual was treated as public. Through fastp at Q25 and MiXCR, TCRdb rebuilt clones from the public reads, retaining in-frame beta chains. For every CDR3 protein sequence, its rows merge into one entry that carries the most common genes and DNA. The V and J calls, along with clone size, are taken from TCRdb and not from the paper's own processing. Present in this sample are 400,000 to 500,000 distinct CDR3 sequences, around 20% of which were seen just once. Jointly, the top ten make up under 9% of the sample.

Based on the germline V gene, the CDR1 and CDR2 sequences are MDHEN and SYDVKM. Taken from cysteine to phenylalanine, the CDR3 has 15 residues. The kept DNA is CDR3 alone, 45 bases in frame from the first base. What the study reported, not specific to this receptor: The small sample size was acknowledged by the authors as a limitation that may reduce accuracy. More public clonotypes were shared among persistent patients (roughly 2,900) than among newly diagnosed patients (approximately 930). Sequencing and analysis were restricted to the TCR beta chain. Compared with newly diagnosed patients, patients with persistent Graves' disease had lower TCR Shannon entropy and fewer highly expanded clones, which suggests clonal expansion. Persistent disease showed preferential use of TRBV28, TRBJ1-2 and TRBJ2-5, whereas newly diagnosed disease favored TRBV20-1 and TRBJ2-1. Because the primary lesion, thyroid tissue, could not be accessed, the study looked at peripheral blood alone.

This TCR was recovered from a female donor with Graves disease. The source material was peripheral blood mononuclear cells (PBMCs), sampled when the disease was refractory, from a patient treated with antithyroid drugs. Recombination linked TRBV28 to TRBJ2-7; possibly the D gene is TRBD2, per 6 matching bases. This receptor has the CDR3 CATSRKGRYFYEQYF. The bases are TGTGCCACCAGTAGGAAGGGGAGGTATTTCTACGAGCAGTACTTC.